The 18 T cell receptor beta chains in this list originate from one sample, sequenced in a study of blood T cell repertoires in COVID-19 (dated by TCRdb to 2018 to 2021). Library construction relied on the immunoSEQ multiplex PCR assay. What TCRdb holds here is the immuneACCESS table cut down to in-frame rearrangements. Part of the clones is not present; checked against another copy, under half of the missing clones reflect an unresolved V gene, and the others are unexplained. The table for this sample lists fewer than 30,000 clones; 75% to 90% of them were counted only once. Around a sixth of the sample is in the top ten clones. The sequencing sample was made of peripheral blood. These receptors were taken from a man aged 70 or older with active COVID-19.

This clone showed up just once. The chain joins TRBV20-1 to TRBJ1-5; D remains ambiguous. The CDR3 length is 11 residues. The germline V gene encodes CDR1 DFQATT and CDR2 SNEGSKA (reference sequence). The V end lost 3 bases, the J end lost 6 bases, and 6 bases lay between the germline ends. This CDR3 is CSASPGQPQHF. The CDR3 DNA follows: TGCAGTGCTAGTCCGGGTCAGCCCCAGCATTTT.

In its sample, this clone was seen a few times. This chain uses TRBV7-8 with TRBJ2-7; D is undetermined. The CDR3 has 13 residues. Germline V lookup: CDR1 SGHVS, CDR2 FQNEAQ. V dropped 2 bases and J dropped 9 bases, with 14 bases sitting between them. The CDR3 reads CASSLSLGIGQYF. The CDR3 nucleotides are TGTGCCAGCAGCTTATCCCTAGGAATCGGGCAGTACTTC. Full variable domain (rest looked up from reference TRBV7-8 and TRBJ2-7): GAGVSQSPRYKVAKRGQDVALRCDPISGHVSLFWYQQALGQGPEFLTYFQNEAQLDKSGLPSDRFFAERPEGSVSTLKIQRTQQEDSAVYLCASSLSLGIGQYFGPGTRLTVT.

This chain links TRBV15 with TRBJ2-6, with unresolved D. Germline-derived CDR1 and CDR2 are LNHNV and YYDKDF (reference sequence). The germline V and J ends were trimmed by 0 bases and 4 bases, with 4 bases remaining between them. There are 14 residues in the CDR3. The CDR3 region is CATSRDPGANVLTF. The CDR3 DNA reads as TGTGCCACCAGCAGAGATCCGGGGGCCAACGTCCTGACTTTC.

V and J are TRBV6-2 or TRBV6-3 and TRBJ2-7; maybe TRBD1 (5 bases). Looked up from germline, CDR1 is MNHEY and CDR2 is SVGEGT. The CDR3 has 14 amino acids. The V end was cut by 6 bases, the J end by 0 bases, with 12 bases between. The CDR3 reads CASSRTSSSYEQYF. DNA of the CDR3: TGTGCCAGCAGCCGGACATCTAGCTCCTACGAGCAGTACTTC.

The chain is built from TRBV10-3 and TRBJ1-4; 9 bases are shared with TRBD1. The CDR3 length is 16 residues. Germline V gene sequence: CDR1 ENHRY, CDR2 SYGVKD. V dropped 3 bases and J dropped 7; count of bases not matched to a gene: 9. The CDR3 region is CAISDPDRGFLEKLFF. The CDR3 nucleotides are TGTGCCATCAGTGACCCGGACAGGGGATTCCTTGAAAAACTGTTTTTT.

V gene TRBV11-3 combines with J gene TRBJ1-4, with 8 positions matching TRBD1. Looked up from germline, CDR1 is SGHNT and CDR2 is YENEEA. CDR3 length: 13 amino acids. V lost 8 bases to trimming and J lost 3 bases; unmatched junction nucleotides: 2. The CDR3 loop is CASRDRSNEKLFF. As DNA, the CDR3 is TGTGCCAGCCGGGACAGGTCTAATGAAAAACTGTTTTTT.

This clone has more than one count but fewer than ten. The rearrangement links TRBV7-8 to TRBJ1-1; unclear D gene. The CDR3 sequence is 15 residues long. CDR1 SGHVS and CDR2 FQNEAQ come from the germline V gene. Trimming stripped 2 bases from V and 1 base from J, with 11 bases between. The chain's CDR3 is CASSLREGRNTEAFF. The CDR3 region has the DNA TGTGCCAGCAGCTTAAGGGAAGGGAGGAACACTGAAGCTTTCTTT.

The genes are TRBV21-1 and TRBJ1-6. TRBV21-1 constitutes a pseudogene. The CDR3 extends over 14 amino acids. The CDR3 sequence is CASSFRVYNSPLHF. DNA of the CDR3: TGTGCCAGCAGCTTCCGGGTTTATAATTCACCCCTCCACTTT.

The CDR3 DNA sequence: TGTGCCAGCAGCAAATGTGGGACAGGGTCCTACGAGCAGTACTTC. Amino acids: CASSKCGTGSYEQYF. V gene TRBV21-1 combines with J gene TRBJ2-7; the table gives TRBD1 as D, unverified against the DNA. TRBV21-1 is assigned pseudogene status. CDR3 length: 15 amino acids.

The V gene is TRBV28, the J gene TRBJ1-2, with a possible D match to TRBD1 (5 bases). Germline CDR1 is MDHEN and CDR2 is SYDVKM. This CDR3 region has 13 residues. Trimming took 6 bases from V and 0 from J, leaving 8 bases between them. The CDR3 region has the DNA TGTGCCAGCAGATTGACAGCTAACTATGGCTACACCTTC. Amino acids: CASRLTANYGYTF.

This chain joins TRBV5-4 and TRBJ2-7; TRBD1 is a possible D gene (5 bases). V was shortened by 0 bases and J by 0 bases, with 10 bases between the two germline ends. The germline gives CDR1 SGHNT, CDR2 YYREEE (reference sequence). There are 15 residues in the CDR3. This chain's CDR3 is CASSLGGRSSYEQYF. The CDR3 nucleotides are TGTGCCAGCAGCTTGGGGGGCAGGAGCTCCTACGAGCAGTACTTC. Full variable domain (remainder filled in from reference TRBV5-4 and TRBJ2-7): ETGVTQSPTHLIKTRGQQVTLRCSSQSGHNTVSWYQQALGQGPQFIFQYYREEENGRGNFPPRFSGLQFPNYSSELNVNALELDDSALYLCASSLGGRSSYEQYFGPGTRLTVT.

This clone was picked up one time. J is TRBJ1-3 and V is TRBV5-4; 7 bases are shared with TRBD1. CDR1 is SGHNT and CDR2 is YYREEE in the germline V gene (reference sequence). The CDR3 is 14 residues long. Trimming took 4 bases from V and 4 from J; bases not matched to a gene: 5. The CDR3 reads CASSADRVGNTIYF. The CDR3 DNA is TGTGCCAGCAGCGCCGACAGGGTCGGAAACACCATATATTTT. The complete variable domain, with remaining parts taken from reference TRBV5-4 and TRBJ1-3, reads ETGVTQSPTHLIKTRGQQVTLRCSSQSGHNTVSWYQQALGQGPQFIFQYYREEENGRGNFPPRFSGLQFPNYSSELNVNALELDDSALYLCASSADRVGNTIYFGEGSWLTVV.

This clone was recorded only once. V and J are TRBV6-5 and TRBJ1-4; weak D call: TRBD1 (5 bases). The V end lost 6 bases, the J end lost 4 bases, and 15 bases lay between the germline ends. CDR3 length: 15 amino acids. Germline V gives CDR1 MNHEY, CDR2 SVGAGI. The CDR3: CASSLLGGDNEKLFF. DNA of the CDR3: TGTGCCAGCAGCCTCTTAGGAGGGGATAATGAAAAACTGTTTTTT.

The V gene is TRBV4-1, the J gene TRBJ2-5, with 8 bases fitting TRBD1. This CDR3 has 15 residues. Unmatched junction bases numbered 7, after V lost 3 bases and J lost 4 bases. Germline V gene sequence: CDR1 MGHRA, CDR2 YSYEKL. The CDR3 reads CASSHYPGGLETQYF. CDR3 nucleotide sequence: TGCGCCAGCAGCCATTACCCAGGGGGCTTAGAGACCCAGTACTTC.

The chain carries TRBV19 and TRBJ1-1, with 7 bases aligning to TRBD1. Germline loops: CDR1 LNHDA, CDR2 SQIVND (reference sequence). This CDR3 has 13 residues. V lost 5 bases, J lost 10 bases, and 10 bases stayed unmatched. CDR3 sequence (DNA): TGTGCCAGTAGTGAAGGACAGGTCCGCGCAGCTTTCTTT. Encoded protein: CASSEGQVRAAFF.

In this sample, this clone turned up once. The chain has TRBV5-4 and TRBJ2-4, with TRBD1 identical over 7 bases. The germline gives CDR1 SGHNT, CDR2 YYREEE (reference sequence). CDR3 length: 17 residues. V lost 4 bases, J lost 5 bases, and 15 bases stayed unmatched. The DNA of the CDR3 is TGTGCCAGCAGCCCGCCCCGACAGGGTGGACTGGAAAACATTCAGTACTTC. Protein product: CASSPPRQGGLENIQYF. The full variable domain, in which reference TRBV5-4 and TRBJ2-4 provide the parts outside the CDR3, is ETGVTQSPTHLIKTRGQQVTLRCSSQSGHNTVSWYQQALGQGPQFIFQYYREEENGRGNFPPRFSGLQFPNYSSELNVNALELDDSALYLCASSPPRQGGLENIQYFGAGTRLSVL.

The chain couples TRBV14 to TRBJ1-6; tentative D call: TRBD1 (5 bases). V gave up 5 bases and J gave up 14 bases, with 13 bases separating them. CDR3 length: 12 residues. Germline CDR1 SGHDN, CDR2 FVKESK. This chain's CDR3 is CASSTRVGSLHF. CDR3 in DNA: TGTGCCAGCAGCACCAGGGTTGGATCCCTCCACTTT.

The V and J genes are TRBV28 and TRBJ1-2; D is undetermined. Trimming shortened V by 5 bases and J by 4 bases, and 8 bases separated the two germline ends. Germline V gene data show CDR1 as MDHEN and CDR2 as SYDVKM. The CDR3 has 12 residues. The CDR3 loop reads CASSIAGYGYTF. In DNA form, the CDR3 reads TGTGCCAGCAGTATTGCGGGCTATGGCTACACCTTC.